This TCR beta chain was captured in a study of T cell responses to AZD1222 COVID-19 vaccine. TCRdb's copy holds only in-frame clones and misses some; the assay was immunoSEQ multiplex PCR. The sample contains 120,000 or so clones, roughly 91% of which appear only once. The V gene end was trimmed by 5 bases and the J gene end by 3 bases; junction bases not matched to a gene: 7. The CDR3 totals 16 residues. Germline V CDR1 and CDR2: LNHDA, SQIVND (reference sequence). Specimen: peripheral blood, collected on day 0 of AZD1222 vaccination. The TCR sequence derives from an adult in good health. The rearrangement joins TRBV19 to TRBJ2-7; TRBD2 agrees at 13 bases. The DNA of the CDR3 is TGTGCCAGTAGTGATCACGGGACTAGCGGGAACTACGAGCAGTACTTC. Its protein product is CASSDHGTSGNYEQYF.